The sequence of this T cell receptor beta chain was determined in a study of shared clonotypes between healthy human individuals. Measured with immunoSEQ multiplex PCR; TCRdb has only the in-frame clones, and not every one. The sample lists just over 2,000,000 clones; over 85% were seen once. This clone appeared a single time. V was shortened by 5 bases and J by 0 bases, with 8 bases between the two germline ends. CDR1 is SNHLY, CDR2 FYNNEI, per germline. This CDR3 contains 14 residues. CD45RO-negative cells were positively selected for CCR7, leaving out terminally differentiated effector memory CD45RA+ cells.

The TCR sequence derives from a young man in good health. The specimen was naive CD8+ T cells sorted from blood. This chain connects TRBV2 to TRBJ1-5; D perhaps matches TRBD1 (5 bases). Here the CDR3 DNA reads TGTGCCAGCAGTTGGGGGGATAGCAATCAGCCCCAGCATTTT. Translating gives CASSWGDSNQPQHF.